This record looks at one TCR beta chain sequence and its context. The antigen is not known. This entry belongs to a study of radiotherapy plus CTLA-4 blockade in lung cancer. Regarding the study as a whole: Blood-borne expansion of tumor-derived TCR clones followed radiotherapy plus ipilimumab.

The CDR3 extends over 15 amino acids. From germline, CDR1 is LNHNV and CDR2 YYDKDF (reference sequence). The J segment lost 6 bases and the V segment lost 7 bases, leaving 10 bases of the junction unmatched. Method: immunoSEQ multiplex PCR; TCRdb's copy keeps in-frame clones and lacks some. The sample contains some 94,000 clones, 80% to 85% of which appear only once. This clonotype was obtained from a human donor with non-small cell lung cancer that progressed on radiotherapy plus ipilimumab. V gene TRBV15 combines with J gene TRBJ1-5; TRBD1 agrees at 9 bases. The material sequenced was peripheral blood, taken from a patient treated with radiotherapy plus ipilimumab. Here the CDR3 reads CATTLGQGSSQPQHF. In nucleotides, the CDR3 is TGTGCCACCACCCTGGGACAGGGCTCTTCTCAGCCCCAGCATTTT.